This T cell receptor beta chain appears in the sequencing data of a study of shared T cell receptors in the human thymus. The repertoire was sequenced with immunoSEQ multiplex PCR; TCRdb's copy has only in-frame clones and lacks some. The data contain some 720,000 clones, 70% to 90% of them singletons. CDR3 size: 18 residues. The germline V gene encodes CDR1 GTSNPN and CDR2 SVGIG (reference sequence). V dropped 4 bases and J dropped 4; count of bases not matched to a gene: 14. Another study also made use of these data, one on human thymus T cells. That paper adds: Thymic and blood repertoires appeared to display a bias in their usage of V and J genes.

Sequencing was carried out using thymocytes. This chain joins TRBV30 and TRBJ2-2; the match to TRBD2 covers 11 bases. The sequence was obtained from a boy under two years old with a congenital heart defect. The CDR3 coding sequence is TGTGCCTGGAAGGTGTCTATAGCGGGAGGGTCGACCACCGGGGAGCTGTTTTTT. Encoded protein: CAWKVSIAGGSTTGELFF.